The 8 T cell receptor beta chains given below trace back to one sample, sequenced in a study of T cell repertoires in cytomegalovirus infection. TCRdb itself ran the reads through MiXCR, one entry per CDR3 protein. The sample shows about 320,000 distinct CDR3 sequences, 9.5% of them seen only once. Material: PBMCs. All receptors derive from a human donor in good health (CMV status not recorded). Some clones in this sample may be carry-over from other donors' samples.

V is TRBV3-1 and J is TRBJ2-7; perhaps TRBD1 as D (6 bases). The V end lost 1 base, the J end lost 6 bases, and 10 bases lay between the germline ends. From germline, CDR1 is LGHDT and CDR2 YNNKEL (reference sequence). The CDR3 runs to 13 residues. The CDR3 region has the DNA TGTGCCAGCAGCCAAGGGACCAGGGGCGAGCAGTACTTC. The encoded protein is CASSQGTRGEQYF.

This clonotype came up many times. The gene calls are TRBV28 and TRBJ2-5; D is possibly TRBD1 or TRBD2 (6 bases each). Germline lookup yields CDR1 MDHEN and CDR2 SYDVKM. CDR3 length: 17 amino acids. Trimming removed 7 bases at V and 2 bases at J, with 23 bases between. CDR3 residues: CASTSRRLGGFQETQYF. In nucleotides, the CDR3 is TGTGCCAGCACCTCTCGCAGGCTAGGGGGGTTTCAAGAGACCCAGTACTTC. The full variable domain, rest sourced from reference TRBV28 and TRBJ2-5, is DVKVTQSSRYLVKRTGEKVFLECVQDMDHENMFWYRQDPGLGLRLIYFSYDVKMKEKGDIPEGYSVSREKKERFSLILESASTNQTSMYLCASTSRRLGGFQETQYFGPGTRLLVL.

This clonotype was picked up a small number of times. This sequence joins TRBV4-1 and TRBJ1-5; possible D gene TRBD1, 6 bases. Germline CDR1 MGHRA, CDR2 YSYEKL. Trimming pared 5 bases from V and 6 bases from J, leaving 11 bases between. The length of the CDR3 is 13 residues. CDR3 sequence: CASSSQGIQPQHF. For the CDR3, the DNA is TGCGCCAGCAGCTCACAGGGAATTCAGCCCCAGCATTTT.

This clonotype was seen more than once but under ten times. At one end the junction does not follow the germline gene, possibly because of a read error. The gene calls are TRBV4-1 and TRBJ2-7; the D is unclear. Germline CDR1 is MGHRA and CDR2 is YSYEKL. The CDR3 totals 16 residues. The CDR3 region has the DNA TGTGCCAGCAGCCAAGGTCGGGTCTTGAGCTCCTACGAGCAGTACTTC. This translates into CASSQGRVLSSYEQYF.

This clonotype showed up many times. The chain combines TRBV12-3 or TRBV12-4 with TRBJ1-6; D unclear. The CDR3 is 17 amino acids. The V gene lost 2 bases and the J gene lost 6 bases, with 17 bases spanning the gap. The CDR3 DNA follows: TGTGCCAGCAGTTTATTATTCCGGACCGAGTTTAATTCACCCCTCCACTTT. This translates into CASSLLFRTEFNSPLHF.

Many counts were recorded for this clonotype. This chain uses TRBV6-2 or TRBV6-3 with TRBJ1-5; perhaps TRBD1 as D (6 bases). The germline V and J ends were trimmed by 5 bases and 1 base, with 12 bases remaining between them. Germline assignment: CDR1 MNHEY and CDR2 SVGEGT. The CDR3 sequence is 15 residues long. The CDR3 loop reads CASSGGDTSNQPQHF. The CDR3 DNA reads TGTGCCAGCAGTGGGGGGGACACCAGCAATCAGCCCCAGCATTTT.

CDR3 region: CASSQEDGGTQYF. The CDR3 coding sequence is TGCGCCAGCAGCCAAGAGGATGGAGGGACCCAGTACTTC. The J gene is TRBJ2-5, the V gene TRBV4-3, with D perhaps matching TRBD2 (5 bases). The CDR3 extends over 13 amino acids. The germline gives CDR1 LGHNA, CDR2 YSLEER. V was clipped by 0 bases and J by 7 bases, with 9 bases between them.

This clonotype was detected a few times. CDR3 sequence: CASSRDPRTEAFF. The DNA for the CDR3 is TGTGCCAGCAGCCGGGACCCCAGGACTGAAGCTTTCTTT. The gene calls are TRBV19 and TRBJ1-1; TRBD1 might be the D (5 bases). Germline-derived CDR1 and CDR2 are LNHDA and SQIVND (reference sequence). The CDR3 has 13 residues. V lost 9 bases, J lost 5 bases, and 16 bases lay in between.